This record concerns one T cell receptor (beta chain) sequence. The sample originates from a study of blood T cell repertoires in COVID-19. Background on the study: Sites across the United States, Italy and Spain contributed samples from acute and convalescent COVID-19.

In germline, CDR1 is MDHEN, CDR2 SYDVKM. The CDR3 consists of 14 residues. V dropped 1 base and J dropped 2; count of bases not matched to a gene: 2. Generated by immunoSEQ multiplex PCR, the TCRdb table keeps only in-frame clones and is missing some. The sample shows a few hundred thousand clones, 85% of them seen only once. The study recruited people aged about 18 to 90 years across some 23 US areas. Researchers sorted participants into cohorts using their self-reported clinical history. Donors of Cohort 3 who recovered were those that had two negative PCRs, clearance, or symptom resolution. This receptor was identified in a woman aged 45-65 years who had recovered from COVID-19. The V and J genes are TRBV28 and TRBJ2-7; TRBD2 agrees at 7 bases. The material sequenced was PBMCs or T cells enriched from blood (not recorded which). The CDR3 here is CASSLLTSPYEQYF. CDR3 DNA sequence: TGTGCCAGCAGTTTATTGACTAGCCCCTACGAGCAGTACTTC. The complete variable domain, with remaining parts taken from reference TRBV28 and TRBJ2-7, reads DVKVTQSSRYLVKRTGEKVFLECVQDMDHENMFWYRQDPGLGLRLIYFSYDVKMKEKGDIPEGYSVSREKKERFSLILESASTNQTSMYLCASSLLTSPYEQYFGPGTRLTVT.